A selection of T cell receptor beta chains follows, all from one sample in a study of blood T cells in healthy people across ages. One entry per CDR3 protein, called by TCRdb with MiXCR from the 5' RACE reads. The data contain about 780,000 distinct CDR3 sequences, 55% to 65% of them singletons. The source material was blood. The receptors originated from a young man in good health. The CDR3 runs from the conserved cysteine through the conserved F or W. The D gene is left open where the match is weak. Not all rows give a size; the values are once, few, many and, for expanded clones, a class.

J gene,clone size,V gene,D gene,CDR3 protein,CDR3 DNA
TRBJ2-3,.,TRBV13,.,CASSLWRDTDTQYF,TGTGCCAGCAGCCTTTGGCGGGACACAGATACGCAGTATTTT
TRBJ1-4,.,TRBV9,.,CASSEQATNEKPFF,TGTGCCAGCAGCGAACAGGCAACTAATGAAAAACCGTTTTTT
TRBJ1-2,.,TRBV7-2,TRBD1,CASSFGQGGYGYTF,TGTGCCAGCAGCTTCGGACAGGGAGGGTATGGCTACACCTTC
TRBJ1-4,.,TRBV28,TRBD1,CASSPSGQQGVGEKLFF,TGTGCCAGCAGTCCCTCCGGGCAACAGGGGGTTGGCGAAAAACTGTTTTTT
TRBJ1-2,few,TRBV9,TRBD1,CASSVDRVNYGYTF,TGTGCCAGCAGCGTCGACAGGGTTAACTATGGCTACACCTTC
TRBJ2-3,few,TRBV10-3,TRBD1,CASQGVRADTQYF,TGTGCCTCGCAGGGGGTTAGAGCAGATACGCAGTATTTT
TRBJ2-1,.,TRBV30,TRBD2,CAWGGMGLPGSYNEQFF,TGTGCCTGGGGCGGCATGGGACTACCTGGCTCCTACAATGAGCAGTTCTTC
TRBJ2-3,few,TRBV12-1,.,CASSSGQGARTDTQYF,TGTGCCAGCAGCTCCGGACAGGGGGCGCGAACGGATACGCAGTATTTT
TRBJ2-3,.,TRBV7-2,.,CVSSLVAQGLTYTQYF,TGTGTCAGCAGCTTAGTAGCACAGGGACTAACCTATACGCAGTATTTT
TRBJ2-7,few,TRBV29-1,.,CSVEGQGRIEQYF,TGCAGCGTTGAAGGGCAGGGGAGAATCGAGCAGTACTTC
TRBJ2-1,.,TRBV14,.,CASSPSDNSYNEQFF,TGTGCCAGCAGCCCCTCAGACAATTCCTACAATGAGCAGTTCTTC
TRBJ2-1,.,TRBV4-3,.,CASSQDRLGEQFF,TGCGCCAGCAGCCAAGACCGGCTTGGTGAGCAGTTCTTC
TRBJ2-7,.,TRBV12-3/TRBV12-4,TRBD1,CASSFGQGSDEQYF,TGTGCCAGCAGTTTCGGACAGGGTTCCGACGAGCAGTACTTC
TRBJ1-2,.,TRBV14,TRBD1,CASSQVATGGYGYTF,TGTGCCAGCAGCCAAGTCGCGACAGGGGGCTATGGCTACACCTTC
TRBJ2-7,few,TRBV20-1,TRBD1,CSARLDRGPYEQYF,TGCAGTGCTAGGTTGGACAGGGGGCCCTACGAGCAGTACTTC
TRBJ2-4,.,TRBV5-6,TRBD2,CASSLVSGGNIQYF,TGTGCCAGCAGCTTGGTTAGCGGGGGGAACATTCAGTACTTC
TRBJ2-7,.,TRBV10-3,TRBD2,CAISEARGDEQYF,TGTGCCATCAGTGAGGCGCGGGGGGACGAGCAGTACTTC
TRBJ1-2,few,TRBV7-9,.,CASSPSVGHGYTF,TGTGCCAGCAGCCCATCGGTAGGGCATGGCTACACCTTC
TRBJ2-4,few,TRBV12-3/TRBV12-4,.,CASSRAGIQYF,TGTGCCAGCAGCCGGGCCGGCATTCAGTACTTC
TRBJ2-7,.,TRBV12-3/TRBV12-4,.,CASSVRYEGEQYF,TGTGCCAGCAGTGTTAGGTATGAAGGCGAGCAGTACTTC
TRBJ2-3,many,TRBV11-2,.,CASSVGGLDTQYF,TGTGCCAGCAGCGTGGGGGGGCTTGATACGCAGTATTTT
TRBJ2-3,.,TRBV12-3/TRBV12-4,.,CASSSRQCTDTQYF,TGTGCCAGCAGTTCCCGACAGTGCACAGATACGCAGTATTTT
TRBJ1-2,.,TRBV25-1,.,CASSARVGGYTF,TGTGCCAGCAGTGCCAGGGTAGGGGGCTACACCTTC
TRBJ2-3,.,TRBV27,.,CASTSREDTQYF,TGTGCCAGCACCAGCCGGGAGGATACGCAGTATTTT